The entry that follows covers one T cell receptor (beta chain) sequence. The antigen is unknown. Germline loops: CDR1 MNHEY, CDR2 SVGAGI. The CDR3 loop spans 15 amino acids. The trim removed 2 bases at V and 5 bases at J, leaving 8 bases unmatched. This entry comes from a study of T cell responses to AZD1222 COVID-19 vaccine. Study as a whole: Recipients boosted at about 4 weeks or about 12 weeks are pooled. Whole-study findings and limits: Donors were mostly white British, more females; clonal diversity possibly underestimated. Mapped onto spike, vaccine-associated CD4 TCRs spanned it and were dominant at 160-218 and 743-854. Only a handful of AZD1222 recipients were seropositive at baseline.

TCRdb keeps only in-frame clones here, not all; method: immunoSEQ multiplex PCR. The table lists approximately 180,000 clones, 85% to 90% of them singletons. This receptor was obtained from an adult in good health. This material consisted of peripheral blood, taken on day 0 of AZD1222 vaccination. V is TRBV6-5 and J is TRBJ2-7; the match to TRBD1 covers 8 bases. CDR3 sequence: CASSYRQGAKDEQYF. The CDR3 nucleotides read TGTGCCAGCAGTTACCGTCAGGGGGCGAAGGACGAGCAGTACTTC.